This T cell receptor beta chain was retrieved from a study of pediatric ulcerative colitis. Using immunoSEQ multiplex PCR, the repertoire was profiled, and TCRdb retains in-frame clones only, with some absent. The table records under 70,000 clones, around 86% of them present only once. This CDR3 has 17 amino acids. Germline V gene sequence: CDR1 SNHLY, CDR2 FYNNEI. V shed 6 bases and J 3 bases; nucleotides not matched to a gene: 17. The chain couples TRBV2 to TRBJ2-7; 7 positions match TRBD1. This TCR derives from a boy younger than 18 who was a control in a study of pediatric ulcerative colitis. Sequenced sample: blood. The DNA of the CDR3 is TGTGCCAGCAGGCCGGGACAGTCCCTCGTTACGAACTACGAGCAGTACTTC. This codes for CASRPGQSLVTNYEQYF.